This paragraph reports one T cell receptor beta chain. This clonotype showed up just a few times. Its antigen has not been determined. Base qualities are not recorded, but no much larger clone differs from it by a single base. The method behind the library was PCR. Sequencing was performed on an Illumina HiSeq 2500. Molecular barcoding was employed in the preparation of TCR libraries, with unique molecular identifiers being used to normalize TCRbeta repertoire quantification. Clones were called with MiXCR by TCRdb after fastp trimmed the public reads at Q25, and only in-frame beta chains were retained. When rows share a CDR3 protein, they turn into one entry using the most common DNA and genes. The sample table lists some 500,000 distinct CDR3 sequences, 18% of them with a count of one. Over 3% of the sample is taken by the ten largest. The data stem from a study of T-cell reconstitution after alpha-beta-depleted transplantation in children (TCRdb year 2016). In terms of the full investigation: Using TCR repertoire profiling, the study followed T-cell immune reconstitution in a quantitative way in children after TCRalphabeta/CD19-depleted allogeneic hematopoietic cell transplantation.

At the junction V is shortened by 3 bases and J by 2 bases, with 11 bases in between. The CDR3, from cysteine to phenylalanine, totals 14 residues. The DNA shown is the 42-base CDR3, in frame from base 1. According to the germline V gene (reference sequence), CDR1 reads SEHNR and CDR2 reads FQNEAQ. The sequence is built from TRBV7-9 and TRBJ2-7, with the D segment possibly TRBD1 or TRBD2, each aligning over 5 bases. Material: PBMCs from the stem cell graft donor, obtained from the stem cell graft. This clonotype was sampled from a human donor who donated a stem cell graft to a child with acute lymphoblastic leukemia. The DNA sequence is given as TGTGCCAGCAGCTTCCGGGACGGAGCCTACGAGCAGTACTTC. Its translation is CASSFRDGAYEQYF.